This T cell receptor (beta chain) was sequenced in a study of blood T cells in healthy people across ages. This clonotype was observed at least ten times. As yet, its antigen is unknown. Study findings and constraints: Observed TCR beta diversity per million T cells went down as age went up. This fall followed a roughly linear course with age.

Together with a sample-barcoded 5' primer, a J-beta primer mix was included in a second PCR lasting about 7 to 11 cycles. TCRdb independently ran MiXCR on the 5' RACE reads; one entry per CDR3 protein. The data contain 1.5 million to 2 million distinct CDR3 sequences, 28% of them singletons. CDR3 length: 12 residues. Trimming removed 4 bases at V and 6 bases at J, with 8 bases between. CDR1 is SGHRS and CDR2 is YFSETQ in the germline V gene. The rearrangement links TRBV5-1 to TRBJ2-1; D not certain. The clonotype comes from a woman aged 25-40 years in good health. Sequenced material: blood. In DNA form, the CDR3 reads TGCGCCAGCAGCCGAGACCTCAATGAGCAGTTCTTC. Translated, it gives CASSRDLNEQFF.